This T cell receptor (beta chain) was found in a study of T cell repertoires in cytomegalovirus infection. MiXCR, applied by TCRdb to the reads, yields one record per CDR3 protein. The sample records roughly 570,000 distinct CDR3 sequences, roughly 43% being singletons. This clonotype was seen a single time. Its specificity is not known. The sequence was obtained from a human donor in good health (CMV status not recorded). Some clones in this sample may be carry-over from other donors' samples. The starting material was cultured PBMCs, obtained from culture after CMV antigen stimulation.

The CDR3 sequence: CASSVVTGPYEQYF. The CDR3 bases are TGCGCCAGCAGCGTAGTGACAGGGCCCTACGAGCAGTACTTC. This chain links TRBV5-1 with TRBJ2-7; 7 bases fit TRBD1. V lost 4 bases, J lost 2 bases, and 6 bases stayed unmatched. The CDR3 loop spans 14 amino acids. Germline V gene data show CDR1 as SGHRS and CDR2 as YFSETQ.